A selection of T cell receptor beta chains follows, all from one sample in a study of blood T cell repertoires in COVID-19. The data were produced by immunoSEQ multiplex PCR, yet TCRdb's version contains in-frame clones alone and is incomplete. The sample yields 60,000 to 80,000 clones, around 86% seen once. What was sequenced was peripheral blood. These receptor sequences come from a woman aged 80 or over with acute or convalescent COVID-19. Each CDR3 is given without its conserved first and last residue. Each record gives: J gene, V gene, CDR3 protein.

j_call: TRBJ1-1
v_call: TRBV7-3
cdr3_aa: ASSLEAGTEAF

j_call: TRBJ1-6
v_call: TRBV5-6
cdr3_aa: ASSVTGYSRRSPLH

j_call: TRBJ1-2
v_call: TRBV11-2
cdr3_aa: ASSLGGGQGVGYT

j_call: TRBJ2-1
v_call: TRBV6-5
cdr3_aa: ASSYSGTSLNEQF

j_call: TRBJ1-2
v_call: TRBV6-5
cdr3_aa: ASSLAYGYT

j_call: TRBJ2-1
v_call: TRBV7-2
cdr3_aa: ASSPPIGQGLYNEQF

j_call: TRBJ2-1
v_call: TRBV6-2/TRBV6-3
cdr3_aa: ASSYQGGSYNEQF

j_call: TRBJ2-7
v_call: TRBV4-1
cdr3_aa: ASSQPGTSGSYEQY

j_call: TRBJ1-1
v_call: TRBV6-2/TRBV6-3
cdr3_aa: ASSPAGGTNTEAF

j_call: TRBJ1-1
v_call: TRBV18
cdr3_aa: ASSPVDRGDTEAF

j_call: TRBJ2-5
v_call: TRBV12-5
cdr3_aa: ASGLGGQETQY

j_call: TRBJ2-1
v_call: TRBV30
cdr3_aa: AWSDPLGTSRSGKF

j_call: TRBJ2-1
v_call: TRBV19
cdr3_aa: ASRLAGANEQF

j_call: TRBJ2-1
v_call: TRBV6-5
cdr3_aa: ASRDRDFGNNEQF

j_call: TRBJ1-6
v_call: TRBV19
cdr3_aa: ASNRGQSSPLH

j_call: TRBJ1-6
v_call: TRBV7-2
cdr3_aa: ASTPDRGFSPLH

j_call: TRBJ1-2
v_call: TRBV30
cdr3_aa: AWSVYSLGYT

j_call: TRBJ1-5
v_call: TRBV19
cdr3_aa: ASSTDRNQPQH

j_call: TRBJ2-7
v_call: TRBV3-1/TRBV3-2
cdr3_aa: ASSQGLDRGHEQY

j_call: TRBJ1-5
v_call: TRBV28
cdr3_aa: ASSLIGQGRGQPQH

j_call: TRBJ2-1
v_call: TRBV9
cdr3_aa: ASSQRTGLFNNEQF

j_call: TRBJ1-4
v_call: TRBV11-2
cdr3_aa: ASSPVRGRVQDEKLF

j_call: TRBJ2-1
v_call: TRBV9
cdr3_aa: ASSVASGDNEQF

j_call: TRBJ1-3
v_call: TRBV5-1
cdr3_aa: ASSLGQPLSGNTIY

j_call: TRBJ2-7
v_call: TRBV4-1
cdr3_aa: ASSLGFRDSYEQY

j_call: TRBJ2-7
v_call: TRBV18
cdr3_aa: ASSPTLTGQSTYYEQY

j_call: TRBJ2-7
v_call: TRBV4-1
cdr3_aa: ASSQDTRTVSYEQY

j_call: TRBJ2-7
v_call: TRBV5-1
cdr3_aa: ASSALYGQGVYEQY

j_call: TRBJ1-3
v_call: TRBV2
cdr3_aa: ASSVEGVPGNTIY

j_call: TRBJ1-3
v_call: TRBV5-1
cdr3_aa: ASSNSGGFSGNTIY

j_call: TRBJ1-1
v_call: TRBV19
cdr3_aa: ASTQTGINTEAF

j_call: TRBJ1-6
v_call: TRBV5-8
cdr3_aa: ASSFGQGGNSPLH

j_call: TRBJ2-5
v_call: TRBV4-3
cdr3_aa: ASSQDIWAGRQETQY

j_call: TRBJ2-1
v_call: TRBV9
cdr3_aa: ASSVAGSHNEQF

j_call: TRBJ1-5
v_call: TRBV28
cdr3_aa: ASSLTYQPQH

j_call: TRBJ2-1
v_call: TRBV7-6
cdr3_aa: ASSPSGQNEQF

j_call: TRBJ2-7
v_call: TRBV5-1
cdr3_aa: ASSPGLASGNEQY

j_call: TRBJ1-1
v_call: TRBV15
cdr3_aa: ATRWTGGLNTEAF

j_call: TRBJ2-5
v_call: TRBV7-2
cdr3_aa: ASSLGITEGETQY

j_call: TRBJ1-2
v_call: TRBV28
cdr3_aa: ASSLLNAGRLGYT

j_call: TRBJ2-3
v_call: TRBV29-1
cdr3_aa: SVGTGDSTDTQY